The sequence of this T cell receptor (beta chain) was determined in a study of blood T cell repertoires in COVID-19. On the study more broadly: The origin of the acute and convalescent COVID-19 samples was the United States, Italy and Spain. T cells, B-cell-depleted T cells, or PBMCs provided the cDNA or gDNA that served as material.

Sequencing used immunoSEQ multiplex PCR; TCRdb keeps in-frame clones, though not all of them. The data show around 300,000 clones, 88% seen once. The V end lost 0 bases, the J end lost 8 bases, and 16 bases lay between the germline ends. This CDR3 has 15 amino acids. Germline V gives CDR1 LGHDT, CDR2 YNNKEL (reference sequence). The gene calls are TRBV3-1 (or the pseudogene TRBV3-2) and TRBJ1-2, with D possibly TRBD1 on 6 matching bases. The clonotype was recovered from a woman between 25 and 40 years old who had recovered from COVID-19. Material: PBMCs or T cells enriched from blood (not recorded which). Here the CDR3 DNA reads TGTGCCAGCAGCCAAGATCCCCGGGGGGCAAGGGGCTACACCTTC. It is translated as CASSQDPRGARGYTF.